This T cell receptor (beta chain) was identified during a study of blood T cell repertoires in COVID-19. Study summary: T cells, B-cell-depleted T cells, or PBMCs supplied cDNA or gDNA.

As handled by the study authors: It was from reference gene primer amplification that nucleated cell counts were estimated. Profiled with immunoSEQ multiplex PCR; TCRdb holds only in-frame clones, not every one. Clone size and V and J calls were adopted from that table, with D and trimming inferred from the DNA. Found here are tens of thousands of clones, approximately 90% of them singletons; the top ten hold around 2.9%. CDR1 and CDR2 from the germline V gene are MDHEN and SYDVKM. The CDR3 sequence is 15 residues long. V dropped 5 bases and J dropped 2; count of bases not matched to a gene: 3. The chain recombines TRBV28 with TRBJ1-5, with 10 bases identical to TRBD1. The receptor was derived from an elderly man with acute or convalescent COVID-19. Sequenced sample: peripheral blood. The CDR3 sequence is CASSIGTGGNQPQHF. In DNA form, the CDR3 reads TGTGCCAGCAGTATAGGGACAGGGGGCAATCAGCCCCAGCATTTT.